Each of the 10 T cell receptor beta chains below was sequenced from the same sample in a study of cytomegalovirus exposure and HLA in healthy donors. The study ran its PCR with 60 Vbeta and 13 Jbeta primers. Produced via immunoSEQ multiplex PCR; TCRdb's table is partial and in-frame only. The sample has about 150,000 clones; about 84% are singletons. What was sequenced was PBMCs. The receptors shown here come from a man aged 45-65 years in good health and CMV-seropositive.

The chain couples TRBV10-3 to TRBJ1-3; weak D call: TRBD1 (5 bases). This CDR3 contains 15 residues. Germline CDR1 is ENHRY and CDR2 is SYGVKD. V was cut by 4 bases and J by 0 bases, with 10 bases left in between. CDR3 region: CAISGDFGSGNTIYF. For the CDR3, the DNA is TGTGCCATCAGTGGGGACTTCGGCTCTGGAAACACCATATATTTT.

The CDR3 nucleotides read TGTGCCAGCAGCCTGGACAGAGAAGAGACCCAGTACTTC. It codes for CASSLDREETQYF. This chain links TRBV6-5 with TRBJ2-5; a possible D gene is TRBD1 (6 bases). The CDR3 runs 13 residues. Germline-derived CDR1 and CDR2 are MNHEY and SVGAGI. The V gene lost 6 bases and the J gene lost 3 bases, with 11 bases spanning the gap.

The V call is TRBV9, the J call TRBJ2-1, with 11 bases lining up with TRBD2. Germline CDR1 is SGDLS and CDR2 is YYNGEE. The CDR3 runs 15 residues. Trimming took 4 bases from V and 7 from J; bases not matched to a gene: 7. DNA of the CDR3: TGTGCCAGCAGCCAAACTAGCGGGAGTTTTAATGAGCAGTTCTTC. Residues: CASSQTSGSFNEQFF.

There are a few counts of this clone. The V call is TRBV4-3, the J call TRBJ2-5; D not resolved. Trimming cost V 4 bases and J 0 bases, with 12 bases left between them. The CDR3 sequence is 15 residues long. The V gene's germline CDR1 is LGHNA and CDR2 YSLEER. CDR3 region: CASSPRRMYQETQYF. The DNA for the CDR3 is TGCGCCAGCAGCCCCCGGCGGATGTACCAAGAGACCCAGTACTTC.

The V call is TRBV6-5, the J call TRBJ1-1; tentative D call: TRBD1 (5 bases). V lost 6 bases and J lost 1, with 15 bases in between. Germline V CDR1 and CDR2: MNHEY, SVGAGI. The length of the CDR3 is 15 residues. The chain's CDR3 is CASSPTEQGNTEAFF. The CDR3 coding sequence is TGTGCCAGCAGCCCCACTGAGCAGGGGAACACTGAAGCTTTCTTT.

This rearrangement joins TRBV11-2 to TRBJ2-3; 7 bases are a match to TRBD2. This CDR3 is 19 amino acids long. Germline CDR1 is SGHAT and CDR2 is FQNNGV. Trimming removed 2 bases from V and 1 base from J; junction bases left unmatched: 15. In nucleotides, the CDR3 is TGTGCCAGCAGCTTACGTCCGGCGGGAGAGCTTCGCGGCACAGATACGCAGTATTTT. It codes for CASSLRPAGELRGTDTQYF.

This chain connects TRBV4-2 to TRBJ1-1, with no clear D. V dropped 0 bases and J dropped 2 bases, with 13 bases sitting between them. Germline CDR1 reads LGHNA; CDR2 reads YNFKEQ. This CDR3 is built from 16 residues. The CDR3 is CASSQDLLQINTEAFF. CDR3 bases: TGTGCCAGCAGCCAAGATCTATTACAGATTAACACTGAAGCTTTCTTT.

The J gene is TRBJ2-7, the V gene TRBV5-4; no reliable D call. V was trimmed by 4 bases and J by 0 bases, leaving 11 bases between them. Germline-derived CDR1 and CDR2 are SGHNT and YYREEE (reference sequence). The CDR3 length is 14 residues. CDR3 loop: CASSERVPSYEQYF. The CDR3 coding sequence is TGTGCCAGCAGCGAGCGAGTCCCCTCCTACGAGCAGTACTTC.

This clone was recorded once. At one of its ends the junction is not consistent with the germline gene, which may arise from a read error. The CDR3 nucleotides are TGTGCCAGCAGCTTCCCGAGGGAGAGCTACGAGCAGTGCTTC. Amino acids: CASSFPRESYEQCF. This chain connects TRBV7-8 to TRBJ2-7, with D possibly being TRBD2 (5 bases). CDR3 length equals 14 residues. The germline gives CDR1 SGHVS, CDR2 FQNEAQ. Variable domain in full (rest from reference TRBV7-8 and TRBJ2-7): GAGVSQSPRYKVAKRGQDVALRCDPISGHVSLFWYQQALGQGPEFLTYFQNEAQLDKSGLPSDRFFAERPEGSVSTLKIQRTQQEDSAVYLCASSFPRESYEQCFGPGTRLTVT.

The chain recombines TRBV14 with TRBJ2-7; D perhaps matches TRBD2 (5 bases). V was shortened by 1 base and J by 3 bases, with 10 bases between the two germline ends. Germline V CDR1 and CDR2: SGHDN, FVKESK. The CDR3 totals 14 residues. The CDR3 coding sequence is TGTGCCAGCAGCCAAGTCCTAGGGAGCTACGAGCAGTACTTC. Translation: CASSQVLGSYEQYF.